This T cell receptor beta chain was identified during a study of cytomegalovirus exposure and HLA in healthy donors. Concerning this clone itself: As yet, its antigen is unknown.

Whole-study findings and limits: HLA allele associations emerged for about 16,000 TCR beta sequences in a later analysis, at 0.05 false discovery rate.

PCR used 60 Vbeta primers and 13 Jbeta primers. Measured with immunoSEQ multiplex PCR; TCRdb has only the in-frame clones, and not every one. The sample gives fewer than 110,000 clones, roughly 80% of which show up once; less than 3.5% is in the top ten. The origin of this receptor is a man aged 30 to 39 in good health and CMV-seropositive. Sequenced sample: PBMCs.

CDR3 in amino acids: CASSEGTGGPNEKLFF. The CDR3 coding sequence is TGTGCCAGCAGTGAGGGGACAGGGGGCCCTAATGAAAAACTGTTTTTT. The chain combines TRBV6-4 with TRBJ1-4; 12 bases match TRBD1. CDR1 is MRHNA and CDR2 is SNTAGT in the germline V gene. V lost 3 bases to trimming and J lost 3 bases; unmatched junction nucleotides: 2. CDR3 length equals 16 residues.